The clone carrying this T cell receptor (beta chain) showed up just a few times. TCRdb reanalysed the 5' RACE reads using MiXCR and keeps one entry per CDR3 protein. This sample carries 150,000 or so distinct CDR3 sequences, 4.1% of them seen once, and the ten largest clones take 1.3% to 1.5%. Total RNA was extracted from unfractionated whole blood. The entry originates in a study of human T cells and chemical hapten exposure. The CDR3 totals 15 residues. Deletions cut 7 bases from V and 15 bases from J, with 28 bases between. Germline CDR1 is MNHNS and CDR2 is SASEGT. This sequence was found in a female donor in good health. This rearrangement joins TRBV6-1 to TRBJ2-1; perhaps TRBD1 as D (5 bases). The CDR3 loop is CASTHPGSGLSFLFF. CDR3 bases: TGTGCCAGCACCCACCCCGGGTCAGGGTTGTCGTTCTTGTTCTTC.